What follows is one T cell receptor beta chain and its context. The antigen remains undetermined. Documented treatment: some 19 received Ad26.COV2.S at low or high dose, single or two shots; about 5 received placebo; per-sample allocation not given. All samples were drawn on day 63, counting from the first vaccine or placebo injection. Boston provided a donor who was an adult aged 18-55 years. It was Wuhan-strain SARS-CoV-2 spike that the Ad26 vaccine vector expressed. Sequencing was performed with immunoSEQ multiplex PCR; in TCRdb, only in-frame clones are kept and a portion is missing. The profile shows about 480,000 clones, approximately 88% of them singletons. The sample comes from a study of Ad26.COV2.S vaccination and SARS-CoV-2 variants. Study-level findings and limits: Responses of T cells in total may have been underestimated by the TCR breadth and depth analyses. Vaccine recipients had higher spike-specific TCR breadth than placebo recipients.

Looked up from germline, CDR1 is SGHTA and CDR2 is FQGTGA. With 3 bases removed from V and 0 bases from J, the gap between germline ends came to 7 bases. The CDR3 spans 14 residues. The chain has TRBV7-3 and TRBJ2-3; D call uncertain. Sequences were derived from peripheral blood, sampled in a trial of Ad26.COV2.S vaccine versus placebo. The source is a person between 18 and 59 years old who received the Ad26.COV2.S COVID-19 vaccine or a placebo. The CDR3 region has the DNA TGTGCCAGCAGCTTGGAACAGAGCACAGATACGCAGTATTTT. Its translation is CASSLEQSTDTQYF.